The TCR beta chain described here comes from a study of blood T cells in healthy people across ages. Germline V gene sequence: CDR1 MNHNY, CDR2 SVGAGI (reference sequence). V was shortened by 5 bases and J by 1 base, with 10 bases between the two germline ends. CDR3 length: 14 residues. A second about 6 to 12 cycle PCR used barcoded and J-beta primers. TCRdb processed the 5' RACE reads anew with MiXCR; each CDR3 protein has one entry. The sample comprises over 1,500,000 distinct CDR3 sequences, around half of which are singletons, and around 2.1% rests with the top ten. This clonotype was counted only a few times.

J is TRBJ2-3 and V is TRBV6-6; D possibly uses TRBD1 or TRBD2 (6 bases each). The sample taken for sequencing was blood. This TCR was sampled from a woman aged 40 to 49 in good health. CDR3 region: CASSPGARTDTQYF. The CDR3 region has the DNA TGTGCCAGCAGTCCGGGGGCCCGCACAGATACGCAGTATTTT.